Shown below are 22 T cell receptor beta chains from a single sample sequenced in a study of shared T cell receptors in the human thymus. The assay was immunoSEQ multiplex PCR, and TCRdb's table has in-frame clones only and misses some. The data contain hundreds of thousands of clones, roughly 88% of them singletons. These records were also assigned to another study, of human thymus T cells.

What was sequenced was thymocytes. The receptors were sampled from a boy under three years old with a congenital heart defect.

CDR3 region: CASSPPGQGPVFF. In DNA form, the CDR3 reads TGTGCCAGCAGTCCCCCGGGACAGGGACCGGTTTTCTTT. V usage is TRBV6-1 and J usage is TRBJ1-1; 9 nucleotides line up with TRBD1. CDR3 length equals 13 residues. Germline V gene sequence: CDR1 MNHNS, CDR2 SASEGT. Trimming took 5 bases from V and 13 from J; bases not matched to a gene: 11.

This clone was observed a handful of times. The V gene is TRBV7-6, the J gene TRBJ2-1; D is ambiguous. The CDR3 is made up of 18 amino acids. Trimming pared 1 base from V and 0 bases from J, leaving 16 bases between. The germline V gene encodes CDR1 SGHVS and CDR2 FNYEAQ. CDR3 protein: CASSLVTSSDISYNEQFF. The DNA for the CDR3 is TGTGCCAGCAGCTTAGTAACAAGTTCAGACATCTCCTACAATGAGCAGTTCTTC.

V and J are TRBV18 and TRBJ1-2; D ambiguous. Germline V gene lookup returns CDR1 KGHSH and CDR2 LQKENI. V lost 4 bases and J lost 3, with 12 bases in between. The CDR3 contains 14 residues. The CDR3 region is CASSLPAGHYGYTF. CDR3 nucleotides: TGTGCCAGCTCACTTCCCGCTGGGCACTATGGCTACACCTTC.

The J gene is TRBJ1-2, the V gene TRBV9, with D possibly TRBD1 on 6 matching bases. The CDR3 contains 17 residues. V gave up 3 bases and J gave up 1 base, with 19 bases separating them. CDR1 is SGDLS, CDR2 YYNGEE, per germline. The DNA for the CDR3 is TGTGCCAGCAGCGGCCACCCTCGACCGGGACATAACTATGGCTACACCTTC. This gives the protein CASSGHPRPGHNYGYTF.

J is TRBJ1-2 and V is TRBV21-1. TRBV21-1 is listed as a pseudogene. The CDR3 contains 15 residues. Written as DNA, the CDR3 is TGTGCCAGCCACGGGGGGGGAGTGCTGCCCTATGGCTACACCTTC. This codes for CASHGGGVLPYGYTF.

In DNA form, the CDR3 reads TGTGCCAGCAGTGAATACCCAGGTATTGAGCCCAATGAGCAGTTCTTC. Encoded protein: CASSEYPGIEPNEQFF. The chain links TRBV25-1 to TRBJ2-1; D is ambiguous. Germline V gene data show CDR1 as MGHDK and CDR2 as SYGVNS. The CDR3 runs to 16 residues. The ends were cut back, 0 bases at V and 6 bases at J, with 15 bases in the middle.

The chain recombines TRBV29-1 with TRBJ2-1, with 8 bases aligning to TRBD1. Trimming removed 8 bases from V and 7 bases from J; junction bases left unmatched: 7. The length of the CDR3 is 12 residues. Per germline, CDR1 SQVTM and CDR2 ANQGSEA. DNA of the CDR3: TGCAGCTCTGAGGGACAGGAAAATGAGCAGTTCTTC. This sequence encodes CSSEGQENEQFF.

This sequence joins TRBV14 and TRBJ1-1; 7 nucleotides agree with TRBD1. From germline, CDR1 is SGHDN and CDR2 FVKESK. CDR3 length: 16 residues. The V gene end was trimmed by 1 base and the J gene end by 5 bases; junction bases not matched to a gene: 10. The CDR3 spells CASSQVGRQGRTEAFF. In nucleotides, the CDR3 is TGTGCCAGCAGCCAAGTAGGGAGACAGGGTCGGACTGAAGCTTTCTTT. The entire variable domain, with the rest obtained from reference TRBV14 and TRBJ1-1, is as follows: EAGVTQFPSHSVIEKGQTVTLRCDPISGHDNLYWYRRVMGKEIKFLLHFVKESKQDESGMPNNRFLAERTGGTYSTLKVQPAELEDSGVYFCASSQVGRQGRTEAFFGQGTRLTVV.

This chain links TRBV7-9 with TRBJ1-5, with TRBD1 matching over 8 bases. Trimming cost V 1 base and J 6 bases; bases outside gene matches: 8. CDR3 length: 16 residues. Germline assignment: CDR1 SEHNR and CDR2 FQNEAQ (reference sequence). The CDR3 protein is CASSLVRTGKAQPQHF. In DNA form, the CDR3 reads TGTGCCAGCAGCTTAGTTCGGACAGGGAAAGCTCAGCCCCAGCATTTT.

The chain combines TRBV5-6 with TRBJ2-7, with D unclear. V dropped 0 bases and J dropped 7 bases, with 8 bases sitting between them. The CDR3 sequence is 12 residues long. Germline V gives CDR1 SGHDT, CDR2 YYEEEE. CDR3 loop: CASSLGFEEQYF. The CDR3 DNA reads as TGTGCCAGCAGCTTGGGGTTTGAGGAGCAGTACTTC.

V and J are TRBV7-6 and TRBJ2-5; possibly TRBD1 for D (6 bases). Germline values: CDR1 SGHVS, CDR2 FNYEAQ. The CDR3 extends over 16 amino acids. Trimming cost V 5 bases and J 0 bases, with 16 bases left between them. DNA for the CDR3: TGTGCCAGCAGCCCCGTAAGGGGGACGTACCAAGAGACCCAGTACTTC. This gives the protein CASSPVRGTYQETQYF.

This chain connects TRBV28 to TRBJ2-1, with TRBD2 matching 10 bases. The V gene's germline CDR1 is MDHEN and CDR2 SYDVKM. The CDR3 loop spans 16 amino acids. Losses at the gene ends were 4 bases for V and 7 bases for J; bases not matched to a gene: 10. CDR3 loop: CASSYSGRYCRNEQFF. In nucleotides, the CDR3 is TGTGCCAGCAGTTATAGCGGGAGGTATTGCCGTAATGAGCAGTTCTTC.

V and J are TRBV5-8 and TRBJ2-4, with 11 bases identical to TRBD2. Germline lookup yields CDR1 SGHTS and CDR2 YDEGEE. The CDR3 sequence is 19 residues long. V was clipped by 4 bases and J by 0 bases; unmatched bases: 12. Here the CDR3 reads CASSTWTSGRGIAKNIQYF. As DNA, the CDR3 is TGTGCCAGCAGCACCTGGACTAGCGGGCGGGGGATAGCCAAAAACATTCAGTACTTC.

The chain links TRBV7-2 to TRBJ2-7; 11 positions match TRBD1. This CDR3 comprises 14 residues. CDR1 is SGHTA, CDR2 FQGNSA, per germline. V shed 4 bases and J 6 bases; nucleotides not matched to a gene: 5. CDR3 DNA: TGTGCCAGCAGCTGGGACAGGGGGTACGTCGAGCAGTACTTC. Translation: CASSWDRGYVEQYF.

The CDR3 loop is CASLLVCSEAFF. CDR3 bases: TGTGCCAGCCTTCTTGTTTGTAGTGAAGCTTTCTTT. The chain joins TRBV9 to TRBJ1-1; D is uncertain. CDR1 is SGDLS and CDR2 is YYNGEE in the germline V gene. This CDR3 has 12 amino acids. Trimming removed 7 bases from V and 7 bases from J, with 14 bases in between. Combining the CDR3 with reference TRBV9 and TRBJ1-1 gives the whole variable domain DSGVTQTPKHLITATGQRVTLRCSPRSGDLSVYWYQQSLDQGLQFLIQYYNGEERAKGNILERFSAQQFPDLHSELNLSSLELGDSALYFCASLLVCSEAFFGQGTRLTVV.

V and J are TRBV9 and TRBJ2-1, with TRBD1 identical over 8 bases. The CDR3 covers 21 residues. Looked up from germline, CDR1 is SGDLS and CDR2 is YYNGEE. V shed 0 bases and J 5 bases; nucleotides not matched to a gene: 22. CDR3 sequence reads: CASSVDRTGWAGPGGHNEQFF. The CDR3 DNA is TGTGCCAGCAGCGTAGATCGGACAGGGTGGGCGGGACCAGGAGGACACAATGAGCAGTTCTTC.

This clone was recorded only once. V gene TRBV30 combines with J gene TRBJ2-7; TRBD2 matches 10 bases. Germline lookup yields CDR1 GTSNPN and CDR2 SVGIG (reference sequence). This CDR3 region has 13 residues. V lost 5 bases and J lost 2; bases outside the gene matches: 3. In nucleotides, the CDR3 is TGTGCCTGGGGAGCGGGGGGGACCTACGAGCAGTACTTC. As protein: CAWGAGGTYEQYF.

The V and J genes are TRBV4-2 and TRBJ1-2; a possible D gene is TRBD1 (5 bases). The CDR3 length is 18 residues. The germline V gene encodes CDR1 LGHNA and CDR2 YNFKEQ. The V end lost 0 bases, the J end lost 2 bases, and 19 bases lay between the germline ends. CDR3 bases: TGTGCCAGCAGCCAAGATCTTGCAGGACAAACATGGAACTATGGCTACACCTTC. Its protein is CASSQDLAGQTWNYGYTF.

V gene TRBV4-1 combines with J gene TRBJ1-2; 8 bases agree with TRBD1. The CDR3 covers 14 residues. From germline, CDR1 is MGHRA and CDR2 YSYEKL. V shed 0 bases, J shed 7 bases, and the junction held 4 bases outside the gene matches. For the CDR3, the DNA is TGCGCCAGCAGCCAAGATGGGCAGGGGGCTGGCTACACCTTC. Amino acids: CASSQDGQGAGYTF.

CDR3 nucleotides: TGTGCCAGCAGTCCACGGGGGGGGCAGGGGAGCGCTGAAGCTTTCTTT. This codes for CASSPRGGQGSAEAFF. This chain joins TRBV6-4 and TRBJ1-1; tentative D call: TRBD1 (6 bases). Per germline, CDR1 MRHNA and CDR2 SNTAGT. This CDR3 region has 16 residues. Trimming stripped 5 bases from V and 6 bases from J, with 22 bases between.

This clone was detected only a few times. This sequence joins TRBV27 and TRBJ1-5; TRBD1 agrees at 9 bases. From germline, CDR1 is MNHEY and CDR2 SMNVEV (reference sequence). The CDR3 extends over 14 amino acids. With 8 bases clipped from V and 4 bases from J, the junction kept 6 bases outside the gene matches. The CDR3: CASATGGSNQPQHF. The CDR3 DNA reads TGTGCCAGCGCGACAGGGGGTTCGAATCAGCCCCAGCATTTT.

The CDR3 DNA reads as TGTGCCAGCAGCGTAGGAGGGGGGGACGGCGGGACCGTTACCTACAATGAGCAGTTCTTC. This translates into CASSVGGGDGGTVTYNEQFF. This sequence joins TRBV9 and TRBJ2-1; maybe TRBD2 (7 bases). V lost 0 bases and J 2 bases, leaving 24 bases between the germline ends. This CDR3 spans 20 amino acids. Germline CDR1 SGDLS, CDR2 YYNGEE.